The T cell receptor (beta chain) described here comes from a study of blood T cell repertoires in COVID-19. Study context: Samples of COVID-19 (acute and convalescent) were obtained from the United States, Italy and Spain. Sample material is recorded as cDNA or gDNA derived from T cells, B-cell-depleted T cells, or PBMCs.

Source study methods: Estimates of nucleated cell counts were drawn from the amplification of reference gene primers. This table comes from immunoSEQ multiplex PCR, and its TCRdb copy is limited to in-frame clones, with some not included. The V and J calls and the clone size are those of that table, but D and trimming were determined from the DNA. The sample gives about 140,000 clones, about 80% of which show up once; less than 9.5% is in the top ten. The sequencing sample was made of peripheral blood. This receptor was obtained from a human donor in a cohort sampled during active COVID-19.

The CDR3, as DNA: TGTGCCAGCTCACCTCTCAAAGGGGATGGCACTGAAGCTTTCTTT. Translation: CASSPLKGDGTEAFF. This chain links TRBV18 with TRBJ1-1, with D possibly matching TRBD1 (5 bases). The V gene lost 3 bases and the J gene lost 4 bases, with 15 bases spanning the gap. Germline V lookup: CDR1 KGHSH, CDR2 LQKENI. The CDR3 is 15 amino acids.